This T cell receptor beta chain is from a study of T cell responses to AZD1222 COVID-19 vaccine. The study, taken as a whole, reports: Mapped onto spike, vaccine-associated CD4 TCRs spanned it and were dominant at 160-218 and 743-854.

Data came from immunoSEQ multiplex PCR; TCRdb stores just in-frame clones and leaves some out. The sample has more than 110,000 clones, approximately 90% seen once. The V gene lost 1 base and the J gene lost 5 bases, with 11 bases spanning the gap. Per the germline V gene, CDR1 is LNHDA and CDR2 is SQIVND (reference sequence). This CDR3 spans 15 amino acids. As regards this clone: Its antigen is not known.

The J gene is TRBJ1-4, the V gene TRBV19, with D possibly matching TRBD1 (6 bases). Sequencing was performed on peripheral blood, taken on day 0 of AZD1222 vaccination. The receptor was derived from an adult in good health. In nucleotides, the CDR3 is TGTGCCAGTAGTATAGCCAGGGGTCTAAATGAAAAACTGTTTTTT. Its protein is CASSIARGLNEKLFF. The full variable domain, completed using reference TRBV19 and TRBJ1-4, is DGGITQSPKYLFRKEGQNVTLSCEQNLNHDAMYWYRQDPGQGLRLIYYSQIVNDFQKGDIAEGYSVSREKKESFPLTVTSAQKNPTAFYLCASSIARGLNEKLFFGSGTQLSVL.